Each of the 17 T cell receptor beta chains below was sequenced from the same sample in a study of T cell repertoires in cytomegalovirus infection. TCRdb passed the reads through MiXCR, listing each CDR3 protein once. The sample holds 160,000 or so distinct CDR3 sequences, 15% to 20% seen once. Material for sequencing was CD8+ T cells from PBMCs. The receptor set was obtained from a human donor in good health (CMV status not recorded). Some clones in this sample may be carry-over from other donors' samples.

This sequence joins TRBV4-1 and TRBJ2-7; D possibly uses TRBD1 or TRBD2 (5 bases each). Deletions cut 1 base from V and 1 base from J, with 11 bases between. Germline V gene data show CDR1 as MGHRA and CDR2 as YSYEKL. The CDR3 extends over 15 amino acids. In nucleotides, the CDR3 is TGCGCCAGCAGCCAAGGGGGACGGAATTCCTACGAGCAGTACTTC. Residues: CASSQGGRNSYEQYF.

This clonotype was detected a few times. V gene TRBV29-1 combines with J gene TRBJ2-4; 8 bases fit TRBD1. CDR1 SQVTM and CDR2 ANQGSEA come from the germline V gene. This CDR3 spans 16 amino acids. The trim removed 2 bases at V and 0 bases at J, leaving 6 bases unmatched. CDR3 residues: CSVESGQGLAKNIQYF. In DNA, the CDR3 is TGCAGCGTTGAATCAGGACAGGGACTAGCCAAAAACATTCAGTACTTC.

In this sample, this clonotype turned up a few times. The chain combines TRBV6-1 with TRBJ2-4, with 11 bases aligning to TRBD1. This CDR3 spans 17 amino acids. Trimming at V came to 7 bases and at J to 1 base, leaving 9 bases not matched to a gene. Germline CDR1 reads MNHNS; CDR2 reads SASEGT. DNA of the CDR3: TGTGCCAGCACCCAAGGACAGGGGGCGCCGGCCAAAAACATTCAGTACTTC. Translating it yields CASTQGQGAPAKNIQYF.

This clonotype has more than one count but fewer than ten. This chain links TRBV6-2 or TRBV6-3 with TRBJ1-2; D gene uncertain. V gave up 6 bases and J gave up 6 bases, with 14 bases separating them. The germline gives CDR1 MNHEY, CDR2 SVGEGT. CDR3 length: 13 residues. CDR3 in amino acids: CASSLSGINGYTF. The CDR3 DNA reads TGTGCCAGCAGCCTAAGTGGGATTAATGGCTACACCTTC.

The chain links TRBV7-9 to TRBJ2-3, with 9 positions matching TRBD1. CDR3 size: 16 residues. Looked up from germline, CDR1 is SEHNR and CDR2 is FQNEAQ (reference sequence). Trimming removed 4 bases from V and 5 bases from J; junction bases left unmatched: 10. CDR3 protein: CASSSQTGTGRDTQYF. The CDR3 coding sequence is TGTGCCAGCAGCTCCCAGACCGGGACAGGGAGAGATACGCAGTATTTT.

This clonotype occurred a few times. The genes are TRBV7-2 and TRBJ1-5; TRBD1 might be the D (5 bases). Between the trimmed V and J ends, which lost 1 base and 8 bases, there was a span of 12 bases. CDR3 length: 14 amino acids. The germline CDR1 and CDR2 sequences are SGHTA and FQGNSA. CDR3 region: CASSLEGRGEPQHF. CDR3 coding DNA: TGTGCCAGCAGCTTAGAAGGACGAGGGGAGCCCCAGCATTTT.

This clonotype has at least ten counts. The genes are TRBV6-2 or TRBV6-3 and TRBJ2-7, with a possible D match to TRBD1 (5 bases). Germline CDR1 and CDR2: MNHEY and SVGEGT. The V end lost 6 bases, the J end lost 2 bases, and 17 bases lay between the germline ends. This CDR3 spans 15 amino acids. For the CDR3, the DNA is TGTGCCAGCAGGAAGGGGCAGAATGAGGCCTACGAGCAGTACTTC. Protein product: CASRKGQNEAYEQYF.

V is TRBV12-3 or TRBV12-4 and J is TRBJ2-5; unclear D gene. This CDR3 spans 14 amino acids. V shed 4 bases and J shed 2 bases, with 11 bases lying between them. In DNA form, the CDR3 reads TGTGCCAGCAGTTCGGTTCCGGAGCAAGAGACCCAGTACTTC. This encodes CASSSVPEQETQYF.

This clonotype has a handful of counts. The gene calls are TRBV28 and TRBJ2-5, with D hard to call. The CDR3 covers 15 residues. Germline CDR1 MDHEN, CDR2 SYDVKM. V lost 3 bases, J lost 5 bases, and 16 bases lay in between. Here the CDR3 DNA reads TGTGCCAGCAGTTTTCGACCTGACCCCCGGGAGACCCAGTACTTC. Amino acid sequence: CASSFRPDPRETQYF. Looking up the rest from reference TRBV28 and TRBJ2-5 gives the full variable domain: DVKVTQSSRYLVKRTGEKVFLECVQDMDHENMFWYRQDPGLGLRLIYFSYDVKMKEKGDIPEGYSVSREKKERFSLILESASTNQTSMYLCASSFRPDPRETQYFGPGTRLLVL.

The table lists this clonotype with a few counts. The V call is TRBV7-9, the J call TRBJ2-5; 7 bases agree with TRBD2. Germline V gives CDR1 SEHNR, CDR2 FQNEAQ (reference sequence). This CDR3 has 14 residues. V lost 5 bases and J lost 7; bases outside the gene matches: 10. In DNA, the CDR3 is TGTGCCAGCAGCCGGGGACTAAGAGTGGGGACCCAGTACTTC. This gives the protein CASSRGLRVGTQYF.

The rearrangement joins TRBV7-2 to TRBJ2-3; no clear D gene. The CDR3 is 14 amino acids. V was cut by 4 bases and J by 3 bases, with 11 bases left in between. Germline CDR1 and CDR2: SGHTA and FQGNSA. CDR3 sequence: CASSSPWGTDTQYF. The CDR3 DNA reads TGTGCCAGCAGCTCTCCCTGGGGAACAGATACGCAGTATTTT.

This clonotype was counted only a few times. This sequence joins TRBV14 and TRBJ2-3; no firm D call. Trimming left V 2 bases short and J 5 bases short, with 8 bases between. CDR3 size: 13 residues. Germline V gives CDR1 SGHDN, CDR2 FVKESK. The CDR3 DNA follows: TGTGCCAGCAGCCAAACTACAAAAGATACGCAGTATTTT. Translating it yields CASSQTTKDTQYF.

This clonotype has a count of ten or more. The chain combines TRBV7-2 with TRBJ2-7; 9 bases line up with TRBD1. After removal of 1 base from V and 5 bases from J, the junction contained 3 bases not matched to a gene. Germline V gene data show CDR1 as SGHTA and CDR2 as FQGNSA. The CDR3 runs 14 residues. CDR3 protein: CASSLVRTGDEQYF. As DNA, the CDR3 is TGTGCCAGCAGCTTAGTCCGGACAGGGGACGAGCAGTACTTC.

The V and J genes are TRBV6-2 or TRBV6-3 and TRBJ2-2, with D unresolved. The germline gives CDR1 MNHEY, CDR2 SVGEGT. Between the trimmed V and J ends, which lost 5 bases and 6 bases, there was a span of 10 bases. There are 13 residues in the CDR3. The CDR3: CASSRDTPGELFF. As DNA, the CDR3 is TGTGCCAGCAGTCGTGACACACCCGGGGAGCTGTTTTTT.

This clonotype was detected a few times. The V call is TRBV9, the J call TRBJ2-5, with a tentative D call TRBD1 (6 bases). Trimming removed 6 bases from V and 4 bases from J, with 16 bases in between. The CDR3 consists of 14 residues. Germline V lookup: CDR1 SGDLS, CDR2 YYNGEE. CDR3 in DNA: TGTGCCAGCACCCCGGAGGACAGCTCAGAGACCCAGTACTTC. It is translated as CASTPEDSSETQYF.

The V gene is TRBV2, the J gene TRBJ1-5, with 8 bases fitting TRBD1. Germline CDR1 and CDR2: SNHLY and FYNNEI. Unmatched junction bases numbered 3, after V lost 6 bases and J lost 2 bases. The CDR3 runs to 14 residues. This CDR3 is CASSGTGRNQPQHF. The CDR3 coding sequence is TGTGCCAGCAGCGGGACAGGACGCAATCAGCCCCAGCATTTT.

This clonotype was found a few times. The chain has TRBV7-9 and TRBJ1-1, with D hard to call. From germline, CDR1 is SEHNR and CDR2 FQNEAQ (reference sequence). The CDR3 is 12 amino acids. V lost 7 bases, J lost 2 bases, and 8 bases lay in between. CDR3 loop: CASTASNTEAFF. For the CDR3, the DNA is TGTGCCAGCACCGCATCAAACACTGAAGCTTTCTTT. Complete variable domain (other parts from reference TRBV7-9 and TRBJ1-1): DTGVSQNPRHKITKRGQNVTFRCDPISEHNRLYWYRQTLGQGPEFLTYFQNEAQLEKSRLLSDRFSAERPKGSFSTLEIQRTEQGDSAMYLCASTASNTEAFFGQGTRLTVV.